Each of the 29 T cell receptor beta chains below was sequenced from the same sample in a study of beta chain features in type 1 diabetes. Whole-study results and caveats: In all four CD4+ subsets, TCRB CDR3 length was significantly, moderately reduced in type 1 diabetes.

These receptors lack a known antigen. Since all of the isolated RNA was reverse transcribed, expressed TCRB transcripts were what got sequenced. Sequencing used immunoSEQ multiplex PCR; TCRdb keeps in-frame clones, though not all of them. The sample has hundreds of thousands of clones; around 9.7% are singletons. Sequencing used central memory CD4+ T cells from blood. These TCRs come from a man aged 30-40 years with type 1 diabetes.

CDR3 nucleotide sequence: TGCGCCAGCAGCTTGGTCGGACAGGGATCCACTAACTATGGCTACACCTTC. It codes for CASSLVGQGSTNYGYTF. J is TRBJ1-2 and V is TRBV5-1; 8 bases line up with TRBD1. Germline V gene data show CDR1 as SGHRS and CDR2 as YFSETQ. V lost 0 bases, J lost 0 bases, and 7 bases stayed unmatched. The CDR3 is 17 amino acids.

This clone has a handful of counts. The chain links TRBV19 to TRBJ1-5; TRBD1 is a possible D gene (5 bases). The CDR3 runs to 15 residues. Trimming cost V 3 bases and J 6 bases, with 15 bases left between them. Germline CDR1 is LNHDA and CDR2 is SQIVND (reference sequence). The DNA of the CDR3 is TGTGCCAGTAGTATCGCAGGGCTGGTGGGTCAGCCCCAGCATTTT. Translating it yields CASSIAGLVGQPQHF.

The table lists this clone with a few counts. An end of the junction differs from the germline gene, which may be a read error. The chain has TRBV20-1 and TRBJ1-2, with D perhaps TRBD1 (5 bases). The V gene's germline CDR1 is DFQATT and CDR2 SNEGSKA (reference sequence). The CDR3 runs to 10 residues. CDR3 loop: CSADRDGALF. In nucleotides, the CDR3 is TGCAGTGCTGACCGGGACGGAGCATTATTC.

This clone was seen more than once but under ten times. The DNA of the CDR3 is TGCGCCAGCAGCTTGGCTGTGAACACCGGGGAGCTGTTTTTT. Its protein product is CASSLAVNTGELFF. The chain recombines TRBV5-1 with TRBJ2-2; the D is unclear. The CDR3 is 14 residues long. From germline, CDR1 is SGHRS and CDR2 YFSETQ. The V end lost 0 bases, the J end lost 1 base, and 4 bases lay between the germline ends.

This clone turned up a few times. The CDR3 loop reads CASSLDTAGGSDTQYF. CDR3 DNA: TGTGCCAGCAGCTTAGACACAGCGGGGGGTTCAGATACGCAGTATTTT. The chain recombines TRBV7-8 with TRBJ2-3; 9 nucleotides agree with TRBD2. The V segment lost 1 base and the J segment 4 bases; nucleotides outside the gene matches: 6. The germline gives CDR1 SGHVS, CDR2 FQNEAQ. The CDR3 loop spans 16 amino acids.

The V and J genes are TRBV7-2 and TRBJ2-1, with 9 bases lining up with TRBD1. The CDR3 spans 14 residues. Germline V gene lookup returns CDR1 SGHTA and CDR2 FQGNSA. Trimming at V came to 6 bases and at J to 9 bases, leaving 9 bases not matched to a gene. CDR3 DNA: TGTGCCAGCAGACTCGGACGGACAGGGGCTGAGCAGTTCTTC. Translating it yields CASRLGRTGAEQFF.

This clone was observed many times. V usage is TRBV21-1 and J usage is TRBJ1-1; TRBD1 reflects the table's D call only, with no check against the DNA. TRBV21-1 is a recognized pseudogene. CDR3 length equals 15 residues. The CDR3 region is CASSTHREDNTEAFF. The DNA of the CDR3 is TGTGCCAGCAGCACCCACAGGGAAGATAACACTGAAGCTTTCTTT.

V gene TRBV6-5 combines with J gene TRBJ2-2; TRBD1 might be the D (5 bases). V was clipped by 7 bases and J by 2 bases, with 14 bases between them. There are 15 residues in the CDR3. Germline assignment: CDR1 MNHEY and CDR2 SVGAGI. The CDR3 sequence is CASTKWGSNTGELFF. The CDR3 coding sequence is TGTGCCAGCACGAAGTGGGGCTCTAACACCGGGGAGCTGTTTTTT.

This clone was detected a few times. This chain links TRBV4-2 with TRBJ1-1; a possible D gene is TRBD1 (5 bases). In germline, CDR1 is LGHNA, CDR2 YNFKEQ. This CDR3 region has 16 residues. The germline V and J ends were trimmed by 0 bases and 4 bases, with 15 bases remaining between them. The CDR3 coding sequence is TGTGCCAGCAGCCAAGAACCCCTCGGGGGTCGCACTGAAGCTTTCTTT. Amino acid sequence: CASSQEPLGGRTEAFF.

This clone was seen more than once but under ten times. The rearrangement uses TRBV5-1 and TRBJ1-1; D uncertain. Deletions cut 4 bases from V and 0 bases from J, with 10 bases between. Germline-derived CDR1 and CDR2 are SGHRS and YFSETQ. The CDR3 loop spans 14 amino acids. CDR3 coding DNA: TGCGCCAGCAGCAGCCATCGGATGAACACTGAAGCTTTCTTT. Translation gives CASSSHRMNTEAFF. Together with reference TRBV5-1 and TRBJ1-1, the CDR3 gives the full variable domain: KAGVTQTPRYLIKTRGQQVTLSCSPISGHRSVSWYQQTPGQGLQFLFEYFSETQRNKGNFPGRFSGRQFSNSRSEMNVSTLELGDSALYLCASSSHRMNTEAFFGQGTRLTVV.

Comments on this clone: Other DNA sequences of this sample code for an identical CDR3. CDR3 protein: CASSEWGQETQYF. The CDR3 nucleotides read TGTGCCAGCAGTGAGTGGGGTCAAGAGACCCAGTACTTC. V usage is TRBV6-1 and J usage is TRBJ2-5; no reliable D call. Germline V CDR1 and CDR2: MNHNS, SASEGT. The CDR3 is made up of 13 amino acids. V gave up 3 bases and J gave up 2 bases, with 7 bases separating them.

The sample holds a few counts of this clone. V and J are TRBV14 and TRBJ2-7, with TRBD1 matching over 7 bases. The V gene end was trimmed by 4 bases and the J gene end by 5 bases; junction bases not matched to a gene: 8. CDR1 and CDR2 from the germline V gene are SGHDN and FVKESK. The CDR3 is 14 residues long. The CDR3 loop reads CASSLDRRTDEQYF. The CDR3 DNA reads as TGTGCCAGCAGCCTGGACAGGAGGACGGACGAGCAGTACTTC.

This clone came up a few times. Written as DNA, the CDR3 is TGTGCCAGCAGCTTGTCTGGTCCATCAAGTACAAGCACAGATACGCAGTATTTT. Translation: CASSLSGPSSTSTDTQYF. The J gene is TRBJ2-3, the V gene TRBV7-2; D is ambiguous. The CDR3 has 18 residues. V gave up 3 bases and J gave up 0 bases, with 19 bases separating them. Germline lookup yields CDR1 SGHTA and CDR2 FQGNSA.

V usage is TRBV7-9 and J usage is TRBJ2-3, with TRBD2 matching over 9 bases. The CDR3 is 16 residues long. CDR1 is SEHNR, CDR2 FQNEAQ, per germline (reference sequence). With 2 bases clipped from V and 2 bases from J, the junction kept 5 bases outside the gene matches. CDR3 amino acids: CASSLQAGGHTDTQYF. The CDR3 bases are TGTGCCAGCAGCTTACAAGCGGGGGGTCACACAGATACGCAGTATTTT.

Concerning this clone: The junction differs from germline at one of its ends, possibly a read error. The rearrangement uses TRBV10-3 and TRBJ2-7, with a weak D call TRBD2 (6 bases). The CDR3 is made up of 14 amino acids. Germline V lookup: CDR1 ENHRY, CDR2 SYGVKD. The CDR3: CASSLSAGSHEQYF. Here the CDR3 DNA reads TGTGCCAGCAGTCTGTCGGCGGGGAGCCACGAGCAGTACTTC.

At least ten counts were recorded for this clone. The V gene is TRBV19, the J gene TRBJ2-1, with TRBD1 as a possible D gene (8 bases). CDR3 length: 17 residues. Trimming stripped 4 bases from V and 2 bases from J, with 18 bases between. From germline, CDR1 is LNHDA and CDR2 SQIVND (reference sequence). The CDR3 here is CASSTRSGTGTYNEQFF. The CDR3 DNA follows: TGTGCCAGTAGTACCCGGAGCGGGACAGGCACCTACAATGAGCAGTTCTTC. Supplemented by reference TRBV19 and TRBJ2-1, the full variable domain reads DGGITQSPKYLFRKEGQNVTLSCEQNLNHDAMYWYRQDPGQGLRLIYYSQIVNDFQKGDIAEGYSVSREKKESFPLTVTSAQKNPTAFYLCASSTRSGTGTYNEQFFGPGTRLTVL.

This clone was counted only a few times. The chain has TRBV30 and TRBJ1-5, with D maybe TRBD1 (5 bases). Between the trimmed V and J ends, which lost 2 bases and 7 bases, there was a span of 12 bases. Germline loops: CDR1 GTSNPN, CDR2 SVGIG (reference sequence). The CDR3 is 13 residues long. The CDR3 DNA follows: TGTGCCTGGAGTCACGACAGTAACCAGCCCCAGCATTTT. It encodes CAWSHDSNQPQHF.

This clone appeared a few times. CDR3 in amino acids: CASSALGNGYNEQFF. The DNA for the CDR3 is TGTGCCAGCAGCGCTCTTGGAAATGGCTACAATGAGCAGTTCTTC. J is TRBJ2-1 and V is TRBV11-2; no clear D gene. Germline loops: CDR1 SGHAT, CDR2 FQNNGV. This CDR3 region has 15 residues. The V gene lost 5 bases and the J gene lost 3 bases, with 14 bases spanning the gap. The whole variable domain, remainder taken from reference TRBV11-2 and TRBJ2-1, is EAGVAQSPRYKIIEKRQSVAFWCNPISGHATLYWYQQILGQGPKLLIQFQNNGVVDDSQLPKDRFSAERLKGVDSTLKIQPAKLEDSAVYLCASSALGNGYNEQFFGPGTRLTVL.

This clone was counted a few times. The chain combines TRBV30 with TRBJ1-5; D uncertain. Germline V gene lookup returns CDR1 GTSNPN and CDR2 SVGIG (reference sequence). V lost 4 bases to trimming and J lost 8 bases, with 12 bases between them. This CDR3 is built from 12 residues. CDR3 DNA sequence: TGTGCCTGGAACCTCCACCACGAGCCCCAGCATTTT. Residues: CAWNLHHEPQHF.

DNA of the CDR3: TGTGCCAGTAGCCCACAGGGGTTCCAAGAGACCCAGTACTTC. It encodes CASSPQGFQETQYF. The chain has TRBV19 and TRBJ2-5, with 7 positions matching TRBD1. CDR1 is LNHDA, CDR2 SQIVND, per germline (reference sequence). J was trimmed by 1 base and V by 6 bases; bases with no gene match: 5. The CDR3 is 14 residues long.

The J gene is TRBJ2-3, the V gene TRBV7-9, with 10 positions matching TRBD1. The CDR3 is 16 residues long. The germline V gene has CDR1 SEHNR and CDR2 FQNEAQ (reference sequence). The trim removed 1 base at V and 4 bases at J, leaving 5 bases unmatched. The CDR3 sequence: CASSLGGTGVADTQYF. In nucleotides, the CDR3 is TGTGCCAGCAGCTTAGGAGGGACAGGGGTTGCAGATACGCAGTATTTT.

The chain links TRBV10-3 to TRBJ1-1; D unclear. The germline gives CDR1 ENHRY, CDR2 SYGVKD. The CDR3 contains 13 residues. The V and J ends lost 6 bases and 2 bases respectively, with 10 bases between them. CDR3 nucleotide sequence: TGTGCCATCAGACGATCAGGTAACACTGAAGCTTTCTTT. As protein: CAIRRSGNTEAFF.

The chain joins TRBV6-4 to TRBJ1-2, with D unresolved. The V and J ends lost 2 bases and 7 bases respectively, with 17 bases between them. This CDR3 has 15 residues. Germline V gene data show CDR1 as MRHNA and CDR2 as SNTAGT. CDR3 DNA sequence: TGTGCCAGCAGTGACCCACTCCTCACACGTGGTGGCTACACCTTC. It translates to CASSDPLLTRGGYTF.

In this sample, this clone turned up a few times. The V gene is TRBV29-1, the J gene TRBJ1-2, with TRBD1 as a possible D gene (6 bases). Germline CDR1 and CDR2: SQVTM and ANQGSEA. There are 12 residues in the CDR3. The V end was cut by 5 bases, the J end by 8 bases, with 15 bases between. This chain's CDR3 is CSVNRVTGGYTF. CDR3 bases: TGCAGCGTTAACAGGGTTACGGGGGGCTACACCTTC.

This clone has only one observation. The CDR3 nucleotides are TGTGCCAGCAGCTTAGGAGTAACTCACAATGAGCAGTTCTTC. Translation gives CASSLGVTHNEQFF. The rearrangement uses TRBV7-7 and TRBJ2-1; no definite D call. This CDR3 spans 14 amino acids. The V gene lost 1 base and the J gene lost 5 bases, with 9 bases spanning the gap. Germline CDR1 SSHAT, CDR2 FNYEAQ (reference sequence).

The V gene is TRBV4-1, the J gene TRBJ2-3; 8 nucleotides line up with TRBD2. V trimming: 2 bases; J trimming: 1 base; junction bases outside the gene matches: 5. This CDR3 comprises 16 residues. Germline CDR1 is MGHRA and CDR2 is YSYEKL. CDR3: CASSQKTSEGTDTQYF. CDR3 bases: TGCGCCAGCAGCCAAAAGACTAGCGAGGGCACAGATACGCAGTATTTT.

The CDR3 DNA is TGTGCCAGCAGCTGGTCGAGTTTAAACACCATATATTTT. Residues: CASSWSSLNTIYF. The J gene is TRBJ1-3, the V gene TRBV6-5; no definite D call. Germline lookup yields CDR1 MNHEY and CDR2 SVGAGI. The CDR3 spans 13 residues. Deletions cut 6 bases from V and 6 bases from J, with 12 bases between.

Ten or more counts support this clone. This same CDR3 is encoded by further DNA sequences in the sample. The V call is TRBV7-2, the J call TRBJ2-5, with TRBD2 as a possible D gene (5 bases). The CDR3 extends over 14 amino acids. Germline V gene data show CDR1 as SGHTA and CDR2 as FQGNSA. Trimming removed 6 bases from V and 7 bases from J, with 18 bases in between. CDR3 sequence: CASSSGLGGGTQYF. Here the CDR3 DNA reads TGTGCCAGCAGTTCGGGTCTCGGAGGAGGGACCCAGTACTTC.

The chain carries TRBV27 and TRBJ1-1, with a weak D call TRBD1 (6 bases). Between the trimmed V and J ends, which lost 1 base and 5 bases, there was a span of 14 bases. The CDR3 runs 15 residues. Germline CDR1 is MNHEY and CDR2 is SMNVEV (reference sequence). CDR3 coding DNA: TGTGCCAGCAGTTTATACGGGGGGCTTGCTACTGAAGCTTTCTTT. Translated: CASSLYGGLATEAFF.